The 2 T cell receptor beta chains below were found in one sample sequenced in a study of blood T cell repertoires in COVID-19. Here immunoSEQ multiplex PCR was the method, and the copy in TCRdb shows in-frame clones only, minus some. The profile shows some 99,000 clones, 65% to 85% of them singletons. The source material was peripheral blood. The receptors were sampled from a woman of 80 years or more with acute or convalescent COVID-19.

V and J are TRBV5-1 and TRBJ1-6; TRBD1 aligns across 10 bases. This CDR3 comprises 15 residues. Germline loops: CDR1 SGHRS, CDR2 YFSETQ. J gave up 8 bases and V 4 bases, and 6 bases lay outside the gene matches. In nucleotides, the CDR3 is TGCGCCAGCAGCATATATGGGACAGGGGATTCACCCCTCCACTTT. This sequence encodes CASSIYGTGDSPLHF.

The chain employs TRBV4-1 and TRBJ2-1; 10 positions match TRBD2. This CDR3 is built from 16 residues. After removal of 0 bases from V and 4 bases from J, the junction contained 3 bases not matched to a gene. Germline CDR1 reads MGHRA; CDR2 reads YSYEKL. The CDR3 nucleotides read TGCGCCAGCAGCCAAGAAAAACTAGCGGGATACAATGAGCAGTTCTTC. The encoded protein is CASSQEKLAGYNEQFF.